This TCR beta chain was sequenced during a study of blood T cell repertoires in COVID-19. As for the study in general: Samples of COVID-19 (acute and convalescent) were obtained from the United States, Italy and Spain. The analysed material was cDNA or gDNA that came from T cells, B-cell-depleted T cells, or PBMCs.

The table came from immunoSEQ multiplex PCR; TCRdb's copy has only in-frame clones and leaves some out. The sample includes about 160,000 clones, around 80% of them seen just once. CDR3 size: 14 residues. In germline, CDR1 is SGHNT, CDR2 YYREEE (reference sequence). The V end lost 5 bases, the J end lost 5 bases, and 16 bases lay between the germline ends. The sample was peripheral blood. The V and J genes are TRBV5-4 and TRBJ1-1; D ambiguous. The clonotype was recovered from an elderly woman with active or convalescent COVID-19. CDR3 bases: TGTGCCAGCAGTAATGACCCCGGAGGGACTGAAGCTTTCTTT. It yields the protein CASSNDPGGTEAFF.